This T cell receptor beta chain appears in the sequencing data of a study of EBV T-cell therapy then PD-1 blockade in nasopharyngeal carcinoma. Treatment described: AdE1-LMPpoly-expanded autologous EBV-specific T-cell therapy followed by anti-PD-1 nivolumab. Libraries were prepared by immunoSEQ multiplex PCR; TCRdb keeps only in-frame clonotypes and omits some of them. Of 20,000 to 25,000 clones in the sample, over 75% were seen once. A word on this clone: Its target is unknown.

Trimming removed 7 bases from V and 13 bases from J; junction bases left unmatched: 24. The length of the CDR3 is 16 residues. Germline assignment: CDR1 LNHDA and CDR2 SQIVND (reference sequence). The J gene is TRBJ1-2, the V gene TRBV19; 7 bases agree with TRBD1. This TCR was sampled from a man between 40 and 49 years old with nasopharyngeal carcinoma. The sequencing used CD8+ T cells from blood, collected at day -245 from a patient whose treatment included autologous EBV-specific T cells and nivolumab. The CDR3 DNA is TGTGCCAGTACCCCCTCGGCGGGGCCAGACAGGGACATCGGCACCTTC. It codes for CASTPSAGPDRDIGTF.